The TCR beta chain under discussion was sequenced for a study of CD8+CD57+ T cells in acquired aplastic anemia. About the research overall: Sorted CD4+ and CD8+ cells gave an average of roughly 3.3 ug of DNA. Study-level findings and limits: Patients had around 28 CD8+ CDR3 sequences in common with controls (the shared set).

Per the germline V gene, CDR1 is ENHRY and CDR2 is SYGVKD. V shed 3 bases, J shed 3 bases, and the junction held 2 bases outside the gene matches. The CDR3 has 14 amino acids. For sequencing, patients were chosen who had shown expansion of CD8+CD57+ cells by flow cytometry. Receipt of therapy had not occurred in any patient by the time of blood sampling. Researchers used genomic DNA as the template to profile TCR beta VDJ and CDR3. MiXCR, applied by TCRdb to the reads, yields one record per CDR3 protein. The data contain approximately 250,000 distinct CDR3 sequences, 65% to 90% of them seen just once; the ten biggest clones take up about two fifths. To note about this clonotype: Its antigen is not known.

The rearrangement joins TRBV10-3 to TRBJ2-3; TRBD2 aligns across 8 bases. Material: sorted CD4+, CD8+, or CD8+CD57+ T cells (not recorded which) from PBMCs. The clonotype was recovered from a human donor with aplastic anemia. CDR3 coding DNA: TGTGCCATCAGTGATCAGCGGGAGACAGATACGCAGTATTTT. This translates into CAISDQRETDTQYF.